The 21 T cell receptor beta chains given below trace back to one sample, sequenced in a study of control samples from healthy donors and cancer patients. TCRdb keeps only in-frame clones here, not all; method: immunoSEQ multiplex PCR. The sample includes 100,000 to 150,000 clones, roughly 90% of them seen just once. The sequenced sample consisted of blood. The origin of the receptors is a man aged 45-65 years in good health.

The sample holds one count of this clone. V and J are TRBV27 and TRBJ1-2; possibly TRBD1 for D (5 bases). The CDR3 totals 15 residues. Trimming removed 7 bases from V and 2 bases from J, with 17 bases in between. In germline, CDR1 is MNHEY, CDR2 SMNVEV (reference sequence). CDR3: CASTPFIGQNYGYTF. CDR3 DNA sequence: TGTGCCAGCACCCCTTTTATTGGACAAAACTATGGCTACACCTTC.

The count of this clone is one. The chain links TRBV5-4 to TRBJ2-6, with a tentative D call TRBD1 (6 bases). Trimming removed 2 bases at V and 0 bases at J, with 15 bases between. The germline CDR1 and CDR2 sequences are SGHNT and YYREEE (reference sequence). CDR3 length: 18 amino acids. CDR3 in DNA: TGTGCCAGCAGCTTCCTCCTCCGACAGGACTCTGGGGCCAACGTCCTGACTTTC. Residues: CASSFLLRQDSGANVLTF.

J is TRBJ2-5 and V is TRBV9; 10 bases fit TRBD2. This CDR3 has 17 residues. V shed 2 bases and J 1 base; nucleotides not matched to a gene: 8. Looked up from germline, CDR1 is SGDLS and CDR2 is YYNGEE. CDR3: CASSVGGSGGFQETQYF. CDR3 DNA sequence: TGTGCCAGCAGCGTGGGAGGTAGCGGGGGGTTCCAAGAGACCCAGTACTTC.

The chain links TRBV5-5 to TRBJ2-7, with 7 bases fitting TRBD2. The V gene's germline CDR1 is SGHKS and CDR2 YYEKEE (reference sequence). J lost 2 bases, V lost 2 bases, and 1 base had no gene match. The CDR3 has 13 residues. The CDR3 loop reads CASSFGTTYEQYF. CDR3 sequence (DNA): TGTGCCAGCAGCTTTGGGACTACCTACGAGCAGTACTTC.

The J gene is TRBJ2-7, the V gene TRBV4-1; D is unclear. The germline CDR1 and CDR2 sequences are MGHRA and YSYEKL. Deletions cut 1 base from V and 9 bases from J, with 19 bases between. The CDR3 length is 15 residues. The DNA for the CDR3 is TGCGCCAGCAGCCAAGTGCCGGGCCCCAATGGGGTGCAGTACTTC. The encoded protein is CASSQVPGPNGVQYF.

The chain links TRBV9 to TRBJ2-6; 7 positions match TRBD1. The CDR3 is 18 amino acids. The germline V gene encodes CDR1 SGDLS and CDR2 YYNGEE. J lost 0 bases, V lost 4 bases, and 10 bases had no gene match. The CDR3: CASSRGQLLSSGANVLTF. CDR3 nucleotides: TGTGCCAGCAGCAGGGGGCAACTTTTAAGCTCTGGGGCCAACGTCCTGACTTTC.

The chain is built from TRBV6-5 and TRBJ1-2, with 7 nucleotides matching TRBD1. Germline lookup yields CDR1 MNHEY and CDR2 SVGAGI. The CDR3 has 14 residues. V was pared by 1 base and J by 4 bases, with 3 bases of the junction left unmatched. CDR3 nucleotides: TGTGCCAGCAGTTACTTCCGGGACAGCTATGGCTACACCTTC. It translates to CASSYFRDSYGYTF.

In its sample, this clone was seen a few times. The chain's CDR3 is CASSGGTVDDTEAFF. CDR3 bases: TGTGCCAGCAGCGGGGGCACCGTCGATGACACTGAAGCTTTCTTT. The chain combines TRBV6-5 with TRBJ1-1; tentative D call: TRBD1 (6 bases). V dropped 6 bases and J dropped 3 bases, with 17 bases sitting between them. This CDR3 has 15 amino acids. CDR1 is MNHEY, CDR2 SVGAGI, per germline.

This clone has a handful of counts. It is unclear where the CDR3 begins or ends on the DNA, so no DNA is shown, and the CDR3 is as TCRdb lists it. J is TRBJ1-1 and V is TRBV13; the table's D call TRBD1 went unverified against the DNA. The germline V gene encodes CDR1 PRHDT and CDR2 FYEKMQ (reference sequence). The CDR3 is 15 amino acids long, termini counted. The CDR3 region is CASSSSTGANTEAFF.

The CDR3 DNA reads as TGTGCCTGGAGTTCATCCGCAGCAACGAGGCAGCCCCAGCATTTT. It translates to CAWSSSAATRQPQHF. V usage is TRBV30 and J usage is TRBJ1-5; no clear D. The CDR3 loop spans 15 amino acids. In germline, CDR1 is GTSNPN, CDR2 SVGIG (reference sequence). V shed 2 bases and J shed 7 bases, with 18 bases lying between them.

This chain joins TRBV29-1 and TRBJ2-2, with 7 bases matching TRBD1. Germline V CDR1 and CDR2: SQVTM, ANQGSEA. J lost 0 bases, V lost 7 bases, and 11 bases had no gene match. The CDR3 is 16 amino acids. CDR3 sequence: CSARTGPNANTGELFF. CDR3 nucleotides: TGCAGCGCCCGGACAGGCCCCAACGCGAACACCGGGGAGCTGTTTTTT.

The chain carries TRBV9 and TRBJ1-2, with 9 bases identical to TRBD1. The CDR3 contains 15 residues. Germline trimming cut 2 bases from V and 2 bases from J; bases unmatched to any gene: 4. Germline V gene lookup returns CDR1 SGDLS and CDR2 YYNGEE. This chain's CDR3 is CASSVETGGNYGYTF. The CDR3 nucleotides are TGTGCCAGCAGCGTTGAAACAGGGGGCAACTATGGCTACACCTTC.

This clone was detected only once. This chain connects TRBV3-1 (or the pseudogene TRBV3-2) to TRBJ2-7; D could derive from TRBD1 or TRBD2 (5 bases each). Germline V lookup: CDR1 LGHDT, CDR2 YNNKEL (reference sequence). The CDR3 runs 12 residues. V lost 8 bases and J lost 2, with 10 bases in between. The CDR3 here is CASQGDPYEQYF. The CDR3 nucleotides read TGTGCCAGCCAAGGGGACCCCTACGAGCAGTACTTC.

CDR3 sequence reads: CASSRTGVEGYTF. The CDR3 DNA follows: TGTGCCAGTAGTAGGACAGGGGTTGAGGGCTACACCTTC. The chain has TRBV19 and TRBJ1-2, with TRBD1 identical over 9 bases. Losses at the gene ends were 4 bases for V and 8 bases for J; bases not matched to a gene: 5. Germline CDR1 and CDR2: LNHDA and SQIVND (reference sequence). The CDR3 extends over 13 amino acids.

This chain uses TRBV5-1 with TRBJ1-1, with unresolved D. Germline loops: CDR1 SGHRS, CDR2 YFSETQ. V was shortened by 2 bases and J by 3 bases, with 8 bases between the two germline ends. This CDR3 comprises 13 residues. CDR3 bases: TGCGCCAGCAGCTTTGGGGAGGACACTGAAGCTTTCTTT. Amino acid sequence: CASSFGEDTEAFF.

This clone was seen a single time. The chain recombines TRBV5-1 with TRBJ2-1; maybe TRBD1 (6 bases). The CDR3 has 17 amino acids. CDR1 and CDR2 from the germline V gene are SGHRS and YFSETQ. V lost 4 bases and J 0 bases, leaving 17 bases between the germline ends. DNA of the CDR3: TGCGCCAGCAGCCCCCAGACAGGTTGGTCCTCCTACAATGAGCAGTTCTTC. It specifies CASSPQTGWSSYNEQFF.

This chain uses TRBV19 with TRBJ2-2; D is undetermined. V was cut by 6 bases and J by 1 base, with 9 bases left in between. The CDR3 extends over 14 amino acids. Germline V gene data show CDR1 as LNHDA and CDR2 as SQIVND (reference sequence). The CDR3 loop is CASRIVWNTGELFF. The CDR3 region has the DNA TGTGCCAGTAGGATCGTTTGGAACACCGGGGAGCTGTTTTTT.

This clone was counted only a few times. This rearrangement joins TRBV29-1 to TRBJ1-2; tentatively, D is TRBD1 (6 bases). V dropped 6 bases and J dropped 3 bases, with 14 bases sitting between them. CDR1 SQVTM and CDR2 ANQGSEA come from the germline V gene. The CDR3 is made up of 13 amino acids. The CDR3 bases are TGCAGCGTAAATTGGGCAGGGGACTATGGCTACACCTTC. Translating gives CSVNWAGDYGYTF.

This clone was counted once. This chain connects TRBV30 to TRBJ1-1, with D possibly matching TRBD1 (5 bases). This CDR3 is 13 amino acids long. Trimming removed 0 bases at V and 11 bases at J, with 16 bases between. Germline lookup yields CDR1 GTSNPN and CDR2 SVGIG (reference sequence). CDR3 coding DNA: TGTGCCTGGAGTGTCCGGGACTCAAGGCGGGCTTTCTTT. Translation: CAWSVRDSRRAFF.

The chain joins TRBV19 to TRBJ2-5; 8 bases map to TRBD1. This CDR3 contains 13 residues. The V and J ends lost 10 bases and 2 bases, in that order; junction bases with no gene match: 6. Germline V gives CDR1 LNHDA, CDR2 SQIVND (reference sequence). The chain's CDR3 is CATARGPQETQYF. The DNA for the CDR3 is TGTGCCACCGCCAGGGGGCCTCAAGAGACCCAGTACTTC.

DNA for the CDR3: TGCAGCGTTGGACAGGGTGGAGGTCAGCCCCAGCATTTT. This encodes CSVGQGGGQPQHF. The J gene is TRBJ1-5, the V gene TRBV29-1; TRBD1 aligns across 7 bases. CDR3 length: 13 residues. Germline V gene lookup returns CDR1 SQVTM and CDR2 ANQGSEA. The junction had 6 bases not matched to a gene; V was cut back by 4 bases and J by 6 bases.